This TCR beta chain was recovered during a study of OX40 agonist ivuxolimab in advanced cancers. The table came from immunoSEQ multiplex PCR; TCRdb's copy has only in-frame clones and leaves some out. The sample holds 17,000 or so clones; more than 80% are singletons and the top ten take about an eighth. With respect to this clone: Antigen unknown.

Germline values: CDR1 MNHEY, CDR2 SMNVEV (reference sequence). This CDR3 region has 14 residues. The ends lost 5 bases at V and 8 bases at J; junction bases unmatched: 9. Whole-study findings and limits: Doses of 0.1 to 3.0 mg/kg were accompanied by clonal expansion of CD4+ and CD8+ blood T cells by week 6. In CD8+ T cells, expanded clones were on average more numerous than in CD4+.

The specimen was CD4+ or CD8+ T cells sorted from blood, collected in a trial of the OX40 agonist ivuxolimab. This chain uses TRBV27 with TRBJ2-1; TRBD1 aligns across 7 bases. The TCR comes from an adult with an advanced solid tumor such as melanoma, head and neck, liver or kidney cancer. The CDR3 region is CASSDRTGVDEQFF. CDR3 coding DNA: TGTGCCAGCAGTGATAGGACAGGCGTAGATGAGCAGTTCTTC.